Sequencing of this T cell receptor beta chain was carried out in a study of identical twins. Study-level results: Sequences that were out-of-frame, alpha and twin-shared displayed an excess of low generation probability. The abundant beta clonotypes from cord blood had fewer insertions, and memory repertoires had none of this. The conclusions drew on cross-sectional statistical analysis instead of tracking the same donors.

Template switching added a universal primer binding site, and final cDNA carried unique molecular identifiers. TCRdb reanalysed the 5' RACE reads using MiXCR and keeps one entry per CDR3 protein. The top ten hold 12% of the sample, which has 420,000 or so distinct CDR3 sequences, approximately 18% seen once. This clonotype was counted a few times. Its antigen is still unknown. Germline lookup yields CDR1 LGHNA and CDR2 YSLEER. The CDR3 has 13 residues. Trimming cost V 0 bases and J 5 bases, with 7 bases left between them. The gene calls are TRBV4-3 and TRBJ2-5; D not resolved. The TCR originated in a man between 50 and 59 years old in good health. The sequenced material came from naive T cells sorted from blood. The CDR3 region has the DNA TGCGCCAGCAGCCAAGACTTGGAGGAGACCCAGTACTTC. Translating gives CASSQDLEETQYF.